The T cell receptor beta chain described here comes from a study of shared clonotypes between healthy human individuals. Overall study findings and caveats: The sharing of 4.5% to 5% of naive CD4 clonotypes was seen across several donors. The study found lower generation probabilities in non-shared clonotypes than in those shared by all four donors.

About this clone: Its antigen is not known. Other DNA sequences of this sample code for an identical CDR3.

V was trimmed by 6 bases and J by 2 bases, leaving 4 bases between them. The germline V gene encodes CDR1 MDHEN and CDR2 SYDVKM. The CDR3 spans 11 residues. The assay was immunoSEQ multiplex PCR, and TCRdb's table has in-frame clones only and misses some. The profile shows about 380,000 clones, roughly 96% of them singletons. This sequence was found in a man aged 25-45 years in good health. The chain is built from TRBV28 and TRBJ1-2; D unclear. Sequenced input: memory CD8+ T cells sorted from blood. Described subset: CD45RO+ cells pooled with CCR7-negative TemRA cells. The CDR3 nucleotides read TGTGCCAGCAGGACCAACTATGGCTACACCTTC. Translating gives CASRTNYGYTF.